Below, one T cell receptor beta chain is given with its context. What it binds is unknown. These data originate in a study of T cell repertoires in cytomegalovirus infection. This CDR3 contains 14 residues. CDR1 and CDR2 (germline): MGHRA, YSYEKL. V lost 5 bases and J 0 bases, leaving 11 bases between the germline ends. Study-wide findings and caveats: Identification of carriers of CMV plus the relevant HLA was performed using cumulative public TCR beta family frequency.

TCRdb processed the reads anew with MiXCR; each CDR3 protein has one entry. Here the sample spans about 570,000 distinct CDR3 sequences, about 40% being singletons. The chain links TRBV4-1 to TRBJ2-7; D is possibly TRBD1 or TRBD2 (5 bases each). Sequences were derived from cultured PBMCs, sampled from culture after CMV antigen stimulation. The clonotype originates from a human donor in good health (CMV status not recorded). Some clones in this sample may be carry-over from other donors' samples. CDR3 nucleotide sequence: TGCGCCAGCAGCGGGACGGCAGTCTCCTACGAGCAGTACTTC. Protein sequence: CASSGTAVSYEQYF.